This TCR beta chain originates from a study of T cell changes during pregnancy in multiple sclerosis. The count of this clone is one. The CDR3 totals 15 residues. Trimming at V came to 4 bases and at J to 5 bases, leaving 6 bases not matched to a gene. Germline CDR1 MRHNA, CDR2 SNTAGT. Generated by immunoSEQ multiplex PCR, the TCRdb table keeps only in-frame clones and is missing some. Of 85,000 to 100,000 clones in the sample, approximately 93% were seen once. The TCR sequence derives from a female donor with multiple sclerosis, enrolled in a pregnancy study. Material: peripheral blood, obtained after pregnancy. This chain connects TRBV6-4 to TRBJ2-1; TRBD2 matches 9 bases. CDR3 in DNA: TGTGCCAGCAGTGTTTTAGCGGGAGTTAACAATGAGCAGTTCTTC. It translates to CASSVLAGVNNEQFF.